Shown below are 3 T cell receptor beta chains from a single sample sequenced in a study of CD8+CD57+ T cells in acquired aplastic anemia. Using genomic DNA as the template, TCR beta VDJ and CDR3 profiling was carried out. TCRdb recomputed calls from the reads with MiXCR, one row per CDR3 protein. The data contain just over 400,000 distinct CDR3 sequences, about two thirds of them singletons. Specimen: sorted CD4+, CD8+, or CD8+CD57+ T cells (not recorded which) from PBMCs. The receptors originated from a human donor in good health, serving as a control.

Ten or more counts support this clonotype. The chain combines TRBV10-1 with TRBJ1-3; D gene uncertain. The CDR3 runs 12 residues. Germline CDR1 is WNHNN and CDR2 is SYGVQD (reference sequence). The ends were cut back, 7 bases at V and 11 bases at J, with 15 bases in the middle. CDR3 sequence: CASIVVREAIYF. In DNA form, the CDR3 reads TGCGCCAGCATAGTCGTAAGGGAAGCCATATATTTT.

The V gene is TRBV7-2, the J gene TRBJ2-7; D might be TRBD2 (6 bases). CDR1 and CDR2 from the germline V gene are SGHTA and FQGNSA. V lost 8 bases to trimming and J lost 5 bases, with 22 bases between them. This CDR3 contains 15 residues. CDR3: CASGSGGALADEQYF. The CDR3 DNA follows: TGTGCCAGCGGCTCCGGAGGGGCCCTCGCCGACGAGCAGTACTTC.

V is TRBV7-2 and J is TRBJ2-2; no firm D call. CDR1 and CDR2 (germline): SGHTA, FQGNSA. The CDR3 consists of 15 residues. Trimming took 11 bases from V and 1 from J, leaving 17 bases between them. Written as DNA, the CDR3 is TGTGCCTGCACCGAACGGACGGTGAACACCGGGGAGCTGTTTTTT. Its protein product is CACTERTVNTGELFF.